Listed below are T cell receptor beta chains from one sample, sequenced in a study of blood T cell repertoires in COVID-19. The table came from immunoSEQ multiplex PCR; TCRdb's copy has only in-frame clones and leaves some out. The table shows about 480,000 clones, with 89% occurring only once. Material for sequencing was peripheral blood. Receptors were obtained from a man aged 18 to 35 with COVID-19, enrolled during active disease. CDR3s include the opening cysteine and the closing phenylalanine or tryptophan. The D gene is left open where the match is weak.

d_gene | j_gene | v_gene | CDR3aa | CDR3nt
TRBD1 | TRBJ1-6 | TRBV6-4 | CASVARTGTARSYNSPLHF | TGTGCCAGCGTCGCTCGGACAGGGACCGCTAGGTCCTATAATTCACCCCTCCACTTT
NA | TRBJ2-1 | TRBV18 | CASSPLAQNNEQFF | TGTGCCAGCTCACCCCTAGCGCAAAACAATGAGCAGTTCTTC
TRBD1 | TRBJ2-5 | TRBV10-3 | CAISESGTGEETQYF | TGTGCCATCAGTGAGTCTGGGACAGGGGAAGAGACCCAGTACTTC
NA | TRBJ2-3 | TRBV9 | CASSAEGAGLTDTQYF | TGTGCCAGCAGCGCCGAGGGGGCGGGGCTCACAGATACGCAGTATTTT
NA | TRBJ2-4 | TRBV4-1 | CASSQGAVLDIAKNIQYF | TGCGCCAGCAGCCAGGGAGCGGTACTCGATATAGCCAAAAACATTCAGTACTTC
TRBD2 | TRBJ2-1 | TRBV5-1 | CASSPGTSGAYNEQFF | TGCGCCAGCAGCCCCGGGACTAGCGGGGCCTACAATGAGCAGTTCTTC
TRBD1 | TRBJ2-7 | TRBV12-5 | CASGPSGTGGYEQYF | TGTGCTAGTGGACCCTCCGGGACAGGGGGGTACGAGCAGTACTTC
NA | TRBJ2-5 | TRBV6-5 | CASSRSRQETQYF | TGTGCCAGCAGTAGATCTAGGCAAGAGACCCAGTACTTC
TRBD2 | TRBJ2-5 | TRBV28 | CASLDSGTFQETQYF | TGTGCCAGCCTCGATAGCGGGACCTTCCAAGAGACCCAGTACTTC
TRBD1 | TRBJ2-4 | TRBV6-5 | CASSPDRGAKNIQYF | TGTGCCAGCAGCCCGGACAGGGGGGCCAAAAACATTCAGTACTTC
TRBD1 | TRBJ1-4 | TRBV14 | CASSGRTGRNEKLFF | TGTGCCAGCAGCGGGCGGACAGGGCGAAATGAAAAACTGTTTTTT
TRBD2 | TRBJ2-7 | TRBV7-9 | CASSAKGLAGEEQYF | TGTGCCAGCAGCGCGAAGGGACTAGCGGGAGAGGAGCAGTACTTC
NA | TRBJ2-2 | TRBV25-1 | CASSEAGNTGELFF | TGTGCCAGCAGTGAAGCAGGGAACACCGGGGAGCTGTTTTTT
TRBD1 | TRBJ2-5 | TRBV24-1 | CATSDRDRGVETQYF | TGTGCCACCAGTGATCGGGACAGGGGAGTAGAGACCCAGTACTTC
TRBD2 | TRBJ2-3 | TRBV12-5 | CASGPLTSGTHSTDTQYF | TGTGCTAGTGGTCCCTTGACTAGCGGGACCCACAGCACAGATACGCAGTATTTT
NA | TRBJ2-1 | TRBV10-1 | CASSESGTFHEQFF | TGCGCCAGCAGTGAGTCCGGGACTTTCCATGAGCAGTTCTTC